The entry below describes one T cell receptor beta chain. The sample belongs to a study of blood T cell repertoires in COVID-19. Across the whole study: Samples came from the United States, Italy and Spain, spanning acute and convalescent COVID-19.

V was clipped by 5 bases and J by 1 base, with 13 bases between them. This CDR3 is 15 amino acids long. Germline-derived CDR1 and CDR2 are SGHAT and FQNNGV. The table came from immunoSEQ multiplex PCR; TCRdb's copy has only in-frame clones and leaves some out. The top ten clones hold 2% to 3% of a sample with about 75,000 clones, less than 85% of them seen once. V is TRBV11-2 and J is TRBJ2-3; D unresolved. This sequence was found in a human donor with acute or convalescent COVID-19. The donor label of this sample is uncertain. The sample taken for sequencing was peripheral blood. CDR3 in amino acids: CASSPTLSRTDTQYF. CDR3 nucleotide sequence: TGTGCCAGCAGCCCAACCTTAAGCCGCACAGATACGCAGTATTTT.